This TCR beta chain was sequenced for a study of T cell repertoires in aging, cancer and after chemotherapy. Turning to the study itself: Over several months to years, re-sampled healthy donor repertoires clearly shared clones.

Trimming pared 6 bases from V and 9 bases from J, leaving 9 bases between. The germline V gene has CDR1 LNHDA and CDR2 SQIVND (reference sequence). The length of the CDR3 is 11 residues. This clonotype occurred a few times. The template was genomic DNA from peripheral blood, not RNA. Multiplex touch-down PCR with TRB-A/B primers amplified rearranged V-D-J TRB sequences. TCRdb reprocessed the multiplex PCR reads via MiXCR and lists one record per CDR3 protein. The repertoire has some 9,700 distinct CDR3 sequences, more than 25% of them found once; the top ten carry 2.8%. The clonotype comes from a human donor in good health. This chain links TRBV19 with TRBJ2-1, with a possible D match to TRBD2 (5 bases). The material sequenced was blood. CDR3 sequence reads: CASRDSAEQFF. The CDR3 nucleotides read TGTGCCAGTAGGGACTCCGCTGAGCAGTTCTTC. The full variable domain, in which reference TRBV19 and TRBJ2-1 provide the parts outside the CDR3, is DGGITQSPKYLFRKEGQNVTLSCEQNLNHDAMYWYRQDPGQGLRLIYYSQIVNDFQKGDIAEGYSVSREKKESFPLTVTSAQKNPTAFYLCASRDSAEQFFGPGTRLTVL.